The T cell receptor beta chain under discussion was sequenced for a study of blood T cell repertoires in COVID-19. The wider study: Whether acute or convalescent, the COVID-19 samples came from the United States, Italy and Spain. PBMCs, B-cell-depleted T cells, or T cells were the source of the cDNA or gDNA that made up the material.

Original analysis: Amplification from reference gene primers served as the basis for estimated nucleated cell counts. The method was immunoSEQ multiplex PCR; TCRdb's version includes in-frame clones alone and lacks a portion of them. V and J calls and clone size are those listed in that table; D and trimming were worked out from the DNA. Of 100,000 to 150,000 clones listed, around four fifths are singletons. This CDR3 spans 14 amino acids. CDR1 is MNHEY, CDR2 SMNVEV, per germline (reference sequence). J was trimmed by 4 bases and V by 5 bases; bases with no gene match: 7. The specimen sequenced was peripheral blood. This TCR came from a man aged 80 or over with active or convalescent COVID-19. This sequence joins TRBV27 and TRBJ1-2; 7 bases agree with TRBD1. CDR3 sequence (DNA): TGTGCCAGCAGTCTCGGACAGGCATCCTATGGCTACACCTTC. As protein: CASSLGQASYGYTF.